This is a list of T cell receptor beta chains from one sample in a study of a mutant IDH1 vaccine in newly diagnosed glioma. Their antigens remain unidentified. Sequenced by immunoSEQ multiplex PCR; TCRdb stores in-frame clones only, minus some. The data show about 120,000 clones, 85% to 90% seen once. The sequenced sample was PBMCs, obtained from a glioma patient whose treatment included an IDH1 peptide vaccine. These receptor sequences come from a woman in her forties or fifties with glioma. Both conserved end residues are part of each CDR3. Each record gives: J gene, V gene, D gene, clone size, CDR3 DNA, CDR3 protein. The D gene is left open where the match is weak. Not every row has a clone size; where given, it reads once, few, many or a size class.

TRBJ2-1 TRBV5-4 . once TGTGCCAGCAGCTTGGATGAGGGGGTGTACAATGAGCAGTTCTTC CASSLDEGVYNEQFF
TRBJ1-1 TRBV5-1 . . TGCGCCAGCAGCTTGGCCGGGAGGGCGGACACTGAAGCTTTCTTT CASSLAGRADTEAFF
TRBJ1-4 TRBV5-1 . . TGCGCCAGCAGCTCACAGGGCCCTCGTGAAAAACTGTTTTTT CASSSQGPREKLFF
TRBJ2-7 TRBV15 . . TGTGCCACCAGCAGAGATCCTGGGTCCTACGAGCAGTACTTC CATSRDPGSYEQYF
TRBJ1-6 TRBV4-2 . . TGTGCCAGCAGCCAAGAGCAAACAGGGTACGATAATTCACCCCTCCACTTT CASSQEQTGYDNSPLHF
TRBJ2-1 TRBV9 TRBD2 . TGTGCCAGCAGCCCAATGGGGGAGGGCGTTGTTGATGAGCAGTTCTTC CASSPMGEGVVDEQFF
TRBJ1-6 TRBV5-1 TRBD1 . TGCGCCAGCAGCTTGGCGGGACAGGGGCTAATTCTTTCACCCCTCCACTTT CASSLAGQGLILSPLHF
TRBJ2-3 TRBV7-2 . . TGTGCCAGCAGCCGGACTTACACAGATACGCAGTATTTT CASSRTYTDTQYF
TRBJ1-2 TRBV30 . many TGTGCCTGGAGCCCCGGGGGCGGCTACACCTTC CAWSPGGGYTF
TRBJ2-1 TRBV5-1 . . TGCGCCAGCAGCCTGGAGGTAGTTTACAATGAGCAGTTCTTC CASSLEVVYNEQFF
TRBJ2-1 TRBV30 TRBD2 . TGTGTCACTAGCGGACAATACAATGAGCAGTTCTTC CVTSGQYNEQFF
TRBJ2-1 TRBV5-4 TRBD2 . TGTGCCAGCAGCTCCTCGGGAGGGCCCTACAATGAGCAGTTCTTC CASSSSGGPYNEQFF
TRBJ2-1 TRBV15 . few TGTGCCACCAGCAGAGGAGGGGGTAGCGATGAGCAGTTCTTC CATSRGGGSDEQFF
TRBJ1-6 TRBV6-5 . . TGTGCCAGCGGCTCCTATAATTCACCCCTCCACTTT CASGSYNSPLHF
TRBJ2-1 TRBV5-1 TRBD2 . TGCGCCAGCAGCAGAACCGGGACTACTGGCTCCTACAATGAGCAGTTCTTC CASSRTGTTGSYNEQFF
TRBJ2-3 TRBV4-1 . . TGCGCCAGCAGACAGGGACCTGCCACAGATACGCAGTATTTT CASRQGPATDTQYF
TRBJ1-4 TRBV10-3 TRBD1 . TGTGCCATCAGAAAACAGGGGGCTGATGAAAAACTGTTTTTT CAIRKQGADEKLFF
TRBJ1-2 TRBV5-1 TRBD1 once TGCGCCAGCAGCCCGACAGGGGCGGCGGGCTATGGCTACACCTTC CASSPTGAAGYGYTF
TRBJ1-5 TRBV6-5 TRBD1 . TGTGCCAGCAGTTACAGGGGGCGTAGCAATCAGCCCCAGCATTTT CASSYRGRSNQPQHF
TRBJ2-2 TRBV11-2 . . TGTGCCAGCAGCTTAGTTAGGACGGTCACCGGGGAGCTGTTTTTT CASSLVRTVTGELFF
TRBJ1-1 TRBV5-1 . . TGCGCCAGCAGCTGGTCAGGGAGGGGGAACACTGAAGCTTTCTTT CASSWSGRGNTEAFF
TRBJ1-2 TRBV28 . . TGTGCCAGCAGCCTCCCGACAGAGACCTATGGCTACACCTTC CASSLPTETYGYTF
TRBJ2-7 TRBV2 . once TGTGCCAGCGGAGCGAGCTCCTACGAGCAGTACTTC CASGASSYEQYF
TRBJ1-3 TRBV28 . . TGTGCCAGCAGTCTCGGGGGCGCTGGAAACACCATATATTTT CASSLGGAGNTIYF
TRBJ1-5 TRBV27 . . TGTGCCAGCAGCGTGGGAGGGAGCAATCAGCCCCAGCATTTT CASSVGGSNQPQHF
TRBJ1-6 TRBV5-1 TRBD1 few TGCGCCAGCAGCCAGACGACAGGGCCCTCACCCCTCCACTTT CASSQTTGPSPLHF
TRBJ1-2 TRBV2 . . TGTGCCAGCAGTGAGGCAGGGTATGGCTACACCTTC CASSEAGYGYTF